Sequencing of this TCR beta chain was carried out in a study of blood T cell repertoires in COVID-19. Study-wide context: The analysed material was cDNA or gDNA that came from T cells, B-cell-depleted T cells, or PBMCs.

The V and J ends lost 4 bases and 5 bases, in that order; junction bases with no gene match: 6. There are 14 residues in the CDR3. Germline V gene sequence: CDR1 SGHTA, CDR2 FQGTGA. Using immunoSEQ multiplex PCR, the repertoire was profiled, and TCRdb retains in-frame clones only, with some absent. In the table there are under 250,000 clones, 84% of which are singletons. The V gene is TRBV7-3, the J gene TRBJ2-7, with 9 bases identical to TRBD1. Sequenced: PBMCs or T cells enriched from blood (not recorded which). The sequence was obtained from a man aged 55 to 70 who had recovered from COVID-19. The CDR3 reads CASSSGQGSNEQYF. DNA for the CDR3: TGTGCCAGCAGCTCGGGACAGGGTAGCAACGAGCAGTACTTC.